This passage covers 7 T cell receptor beta chains from one sample sequenced in a study of blood T cell repertoires in COVID-19. Clones were read by immunoSEQ multiplex PCR, and TCRdb kept only the in-frame ones, dropping some. The sample holds 150,000 to 200,000 clones, approximately 91% seen once. Sequencing used peripheral blood. The receptors come from a man aged 18 to 29 with acute or convalescent COVID-19.

This sequence joins TRBV18 and TRBJ1-1, with TRBD1 identical over 8 bases. The CDR3 is 16 amino acids. V trimming: 2 bases; J trimming: 0 bases; junction bases outside the gene matches: 5. Germline V gene data show CDR1 as KGHSH and CDR2 as LQKENI. Written as DNA, the CDR3 is TGTGCCAGCTCACCATCCTCGACAGGGGTGAACACTGAAGCTTTCTTT. This gives the protein CASSPSSTGVNTEAFF.

On this clone: This sample also contains other DNA sequences that code for the same CDR3. The chain combines TRBV29-1 with TRBJ1-2, with a possible D match to TRBD1 (6 bases). Germline V gene data show CDR1 as SQVTM and CDR2 as ANQGSEA. The CDR3 has 16 amino acids. The V end lost 4 bases, the J end lost 8 bases, and 26 bases lay between the germline ends. The CDR3 loop reads CSVGAERTGSIYGYTF. The CDR3 DNA is TGCAGCGTTGGAGCGGAACGCACAGGGTCGATTTACGGCTACACCTTC.

J is TRBJ1-3 and V is TRBV5-1, with D possibly being TRBD1 (6 bases). Germline V gene data show CDR1 as SGHRS and CDR2 as YFSETQ. V was pared by 3 bases and J by 2 bases, with 15 bases between. The CDR3 contains 16 residues. The CDR3 region is CASSWAQQGAGNTIYF. Here the CDR3 DNA reads TGCGCCAGCAGCTGGGCTCAACAGGGAGCTGGAAACACCATATATTTT.

J is TRBJ2-7 and V is TRBV6-1; tentatively, D is TRBD2 (6 bases). Looked up from germline, CDR1 is MNHNS and CDR2 is SASEGT. V was clipped by 2 bases and J by 2 bases, with 13 bases between them. This CDR3 contains 15 residues. CDR3 sequence: CASSERDWTTYEQYF. The DNA of the CDR3 is TGTGCCAGCAGTGAAAGGGATTGGACTACCTACGAGCAGTACTTC.

This clone was detected once. This chain connects TRBV10-3 to TRBJ1-1, with D tentatively TRBD1 (6 bases). V was pared by 11 bases and J by 2 bases, with 21 bases between. The germline gives CDR1 ENHRY, CDR2 SYGVKD. The CDR3 is 15 amino acids. The CDR3 sequence is CAPPGVRRGNTEAFF. The CDR3 bases are TGTGCCCCCCCCGGAGTACGCAGGGGCAACACTGAAGCTTTCTTT.

This clone has a single count. The J gene is TRBJ2-7, the V gene TRBV12-5; 11 bases are a match to TRBD2. From germline, CDR1 is LGHNT and CDR2 FRNRAP. V was pared by 4 bases and J by 2 bases, with 10 bases of the junction left unmatched. There are 17 residues in the CDR3. The DNA for the CDR3 is TGTGCTAGTGGTTCACCCCCCCGACTAGCGGGGCCCTACGAGCAGTACTTC. Protein: CASGSPPRLAGPYEQYF.

This chain uses TRBV19 with TRBJ1-2, with D tentatively TRBD1 (6 bases). Germline CDR1 is LNHDA and CDR2 is SQIVND (reference sequence). The V gene lost 5 bases and the J gene lost 8 bases, with 15 bases spanning the gap. This CDR3 has 13 amino acids. In nucleotides, the CDR3 is TGTGCCAGTAGTCCCGACAGGATACAAGGCTACACCTTC. As protein: CASSPDRIQGYTF.